These T cell receptor beta chains were read from a single sample in a study of cytomegalovirus exposure and HLA in healthy donors. The repertoire was sequenced with immunoSEQ multiplex PCR; TCRdb's copy has only in-frame clones and lacks some. Of about 98,000 clones listed, about 70% are singletons. The sequencing sample was made of PBMCs. The receptors were sampled from a female donor in good health and CMV-seronegative. Both conserved end residues are part of each CDR3. A D gene is named only where the DNA matches it firmly. Rows give clone size only sometimes, using once, few, many, or a class for an expanded clone.

D: .; V: TRBV4-1; J: TRBJ2-1; size: .; DNA: TGCGCCAGCAGCCAAGATGGGCCGGGAGTGGCCTACAATGAGCAGTTCTTC; CDR3: CASSQDGPGVAYNEQFF
D: TRBD2; V: TRBV4-1; J: TRBJ2-1; size: .; DNA: TGCGCCAGCAGCCTCTGGGGACTAGGGCACAATGAGCAGTTCTTC; CDR3: CASSLWGLGHNEQFF
D: TRBD2; V: TRBV5-4; J: TRBJ2-3; size: .; DNA: TGTGCCAGCAGCCCCGGTTCCGGGAGGGCGGCAGATACGCAGTATTTT; CDR3: CASSPGSGRAADTQYF
D: TRBD2; V: TRBV6-1; J: TRBJ2-2; size: .; DNA: TGTGCCAGCAGAAGGACTAGAGAGAACACCGGGGAGCTGTTTTTT; CDR3: CASRRTRENTGELFF
D: TRBD1; V: TRBV7-3; J: TRBJ2-7; size: once; DNA: TGTGCCAGCAGCCCGGACAGGGGATACGAGCAGTACTTC; CDR3: CASSPDRGYEQYF
D: TRBD1; V: TRBV28; J: TRBJ1-4; size: once; DNA: TGTGCCAGCAGTCGACCAGGGGGAAAACTGTTTTTT; CDR3: CASSRPGGKLFF
D: .; V: TRBV7-8; J: TRBJ1-1; size: few; DNA: TGTGCCAGCAGCTTAAGGAGTCCGAACACTGAAGCTTTCTTT; CDR3: CASSLRSPNTEAFF
D: .; V: TRBV15; J: TRBJ2-5; size: .; DNA: TGTGCCACCAGCAGTGAGGACACCCAAGAGACCCAGTACTTC; CDR3: CATSSEDTQETQYF
D: .; V: TRBV15; J: TRBJ1-2; size: .; DNA: TGTGCCACCAGCGGGGCAGATATTCGTGGCTACACCTTC; CDR3: CATSGADIRGYTF
D: .; V: TRBV30; J: TRBJ1-2; size: .; DNA: TGTGCCTTTCAGCGAGGAGCCAACTATGGCTACACCTTC; CDR3: CAFQRGANYGYTF
D: TRBD1; V: TRBV6-6; J: TRBJ1-2; size: .; DNA: TGTGCCAGCAGTTCACAGGGGAAGTTGGCGGGTGGCTACACCTTC; CDR3: CASSSQGKLAGGYTF
D: TRBD2; V: TRBV5-8; J: TRBJ2-2; size: few; DNA: TGTGCCAGCAGCCCCCCTAGCGGCGGGGAGCTGTTTTTT; CDR3: CASSPPSGGELFF